The sequence of this T cell receptor (beta chain) was determined in a study of T cell repertoires in cytomegalovirus infection. Turning to the study itself: HLA-C-restricted CMV epitopes, recently identified, and well-studied HLA-B-restricted ones were used by the study. Shared public TCR beta signatures pointed to both CMV infection and a matching HLA type.

This clonotype showed up just a few times. Its antigen is unidentified. Germline trimming cut 3 bases from V and 3 bases from J; bases unmatched to any gene: 8. Germline values: CDR1 SGDLS, CDR2 YYNGEE. The CDR3 totals 15 residues. From the reads, TCRdb called clonotypes with MiXCR, one entry per CDR3 protein. The table has fewer than 850,000 distinct CDR3 sequences, roughly 28% seen once; the top ten hold roughly 13%. Study observations and caveats: HLA-C-restricted CMV clonotypes gave the most frequent clonotype in two of eight donors.

This clonotype was obtained from a human donor in good health (CMV status not recorded). Some clones in this sample may be carry-over from other donors' samples. The chain joins TRBV9 to TRBJ2-7; 8 positions match TRBD1. Sequenced here: cultured CD8+ T cells from PBMCs, sampled from culture after CMV antigen stimulation. The CDR3 is CASSESGTGDYEQYF. For the CDR3, the DNA is TGTGCCAGCAGCGAGTCCGGGACAGGAGACTACGAGCAGTACTTC. The complete variable domain, with remaining parts taken from reference TRBV9 and TRBJ2-7, reads DSGVTQTPKHLITATGQRVTLRCSPRSGDLSVYWYQQSLDQGLQFLIQYYNGEERAKGNILERFSAQQFPDLHSELNLSSLELGDSALYFCASSESGTGDYEQYFGPGTRLTVT.